This T cell receptor (beta chain) is from a study of blood T cell repertoires in COVID-19. Original processing methods: Reference gene primer amplification in the assay estimated nucleated cell counts. Assay used: immunoSEQ multiplex PCR; TCRdb lists only in-frame clones, some missing. Clone size and the V and J calls come from that table; the DNA yielded D and trimming. The repertoire consists of about 190,000 clones, with over 75% occurring once and the leading ten covering roughly 6%. This TCR came from a woman in her thirties or forties who had recovered from COVID-19. Specimen: peripheral blood.

CDR3 loop: CASSQGQAYGYTF. The CDR3 coding sequence is TGTGCCAGCAGCCAAGGGCAGGCCTATGGCTACACCTTC. This chain connects TRBV3-1 (or the pseudogene TRBV3-2) to TRBJ1-2; D gene unclear. The germline gives CDR1 LGHDT, CDR2 YNNKEL (reference sequence). Trimming stripped 1 base from V and 4 bases from J, with 7 bases between. This CDR3 is built from 13 residues.